These 20 T cell receptor beta chains came from one sample sequenced in a study of spatial heterogeneity in lung cancer. TCRdb reprocessed the 5' RACE reads with MiXCR, giving one entry per CDR3 protein. The table has approximately 44,000 distinct CDR3 sequences, around 13% seen once. Specified time point: sample taken at primary tumor resection. TCRs were sequenced from unsorted whole RNA of tumor, nontumor lung or PBMC. Material: PBMCs, obtained at surgery. These receptors were obtained from a male donor with early-stage non-small cell lung cancer.

This clonotype was detected only a few times. This sequence joins TRBV2 and TRBJ1-5; D gene ambiguous. Looked up from germline, CDR1 is SNHLY and CDR2 is FYNNEI. Deletions cut 1 base from V and 4 bases from J, with 5 bases between. The CDR3 spans 13 residues. The DNA for the CDR3 is TGTGCCAGCAGTGAAGAGGGAAATCAGCCCCAGCATTTT. This encodes CASSEEGNQPQHF.

The chain uses TRBV20-1 and TRBJ1-6; 8 positions match TRBD1. The CDR3 contains 15 residues. Germline loops: CDR1 DFQATT, CDR2 SNEGSKA (reference sequence). The junction had 8 bases not matched to a gene; V was cut back by 0 bases and J by 10 bases. The CDR3 nucleotides read TGCAGTGCTAGAGATCCTTGGACAGGGAACTCACCCCTCCACTTT. This encodes CSARDPWTGNSPLHF.

The V call is TRBV5-1, the J call TRBJ2-1, with D unclear. With 2 bases removed from V and 9 bases from J, the gap between germline ends came to 12 bases. CDR1 and CDR2 (germline): SGHRS, YFSETQ. The CDR3 is 13 amino acids. CDR3 loop: CASSFLGLTEQFF. The DNA of the CDR3 is TGCGCCAGCAGCTTTCTAGGCCTAACTGAGCAGTTCTTC.

The rearrangement uses TRBV5-6 and TRBJ1-3; D is perhaps TRBD1 (6 bases). Per the germline V gene, CDR1 is SGHDT and CDR2 is YYEEEE. V gave up 4 bases and J gave up 0 bases, with 14 bases separating them. This CDR3 has 16 amino acids. Written as DNA, the CDR3 is TGTGCCAGCAGCCCACTAACAGGGAGCTCTGGAAACACCATATATTTT. Residues: CASSPLTGSSGNTIYF.

This clonotype showed up just a few times. The J gene is TRBJ1-6, the V gene TRBV6-5, with TRBD1 matching 11 bases. The CDR3 covers 14 residues. The germline V gene has CDR1 MNHEY and CDR2 SVGAGI. Trimming at V came to 5 bases and at J to 13 bases, leaving 7 bases not matched to a gene. For the CDR3, the DNA is TGTGCCAGCAGTCCGGGACAGGGGGTCGCTCCCCTCCACTTT. Amino acid sequence: CASSPGQGVAPLHF.

This rearrangement joins TRBV11-2 to TRBJ2-4, with 9 nucleotides matching TRBD2. The CDR3 runs to 19 residues. In germline, CDR1 is SGHAT, CDR2 FQNNGV. Unmatched junction bases numbered 10, after V lost 1 base and J lost 0 bases. CDR3 residues: CASSLVGAQLAGAKNIQYF. The CDR3 DNA reads TGTGCCAGCAGCTTAGTCGGGGCCCAACTAGCGGGAGCCAAAAACATTCAGTACTTC.

This clonotype was seen many times. The chain uses TRBV5-1 and TRBJ1-2; 8 bases are a match to TRBD1. The germline CDR1 and CDR2 sequences are SGHRS and YFSETQ. The CDR3 runs to 16 residues. V lost 0 bases, J lost 1 base, and 5 bases stayed unmatched. This chain's CDR3 is CASSLAGQVINYGYTF. DNA for the CDR3: TGCGCCAGCAGCTTGGCGGGACAGGTCATTAACTATGGCTACACCTTC.

This clonotype was observed a handful of times. The chain employs TRBV19 and TRBJ1-3; 9 bases align to TRBD1. The CDR3 runs 14 residues. The germline gives CDR1 LNHDA, CDR2 SQIVND (reference sequence). The J segment lost 4 bases and the V segment lost 6 bases, leaving 4 bases of the junction unmatched. CDR3 in amino acids: CASRRQGEGNTIYF. CDR3 in DNA: TGTGCCAGTAGACGACAGGGGGAAGGAAACACCATATATTTT.

The rearrangement uses TRBV2 and TRBJ1-5; 10 positions match TRBD1. V shed 7 bases and J 3 bases; nucleotides not matched to a gene: 6. CDR3 length: 15 residues. Germline CDR1 and CDR2: SNHLY and FYNNEI. CDR3 protein: CASKRDRGANQPQHF. The CDR3 region has the DNA TGTGCCAGCAAACGGGACAGGGGTGCCAATCAGCCCCAGCATTTT.

The table lists this clonotype with many counts. The genes are TRBV5-1 and TRBJ1-2; D possibly corresponds to TRBD1 (6 bases). V was cut by 0 bases and J by 2 bases, with 8 bases left in between. CDR3 length equals 14 residues. Germline V gene sequence: CDR1 SGHRS, CDR2 YFSETQ. CDR3 loop: CASSLGQANYGYTF. The CDR3 nucleotides are TGCGCCAGCAGCTTGGGACAGGCGAACTATGGCTACACCTTC.

This clonotype was seen many times. The V and J genes are TRBV10-3 and TRBJ2-1; D is unresolved. The CDR3 length is 14 residues. CDR1 and CDR2 (germline): ENHRY, SYGVKD. The V gene lost 1 base and the J gene lost 6 bases, with 10 bases spanning the gap. The CDR3 DNA is TGTGCCATCAGTGAGTTTGGTCTTTCCAATGAGCAGTTCTTC. Its translation is CAISEFGLSNEQFF.

This clonotype was seen a handful of times. V gene TRBV7-8 combines with J gene TRBJ2-3; 9 nucleotides match TRBD2. The CDR3 runs 14 residues. Germline CDR1 is SGHVS and CDR2 is FQNEAQ. V was pared by 2 bases and J by 6 bases, with 3 bases of the junction left unmatched. The CDR3: CASSLRLAVDTQYF. The CDR3 region has the DNA TGTGCCAGCAGCTTAAGACTAGCGGTGGATACGCAGTATTTT.

This clonotype has a handful of counts. This chain uses TRBV28 with TRBJ2-7; D is possibly TRBD1 (5 bases). V lost 10 bases to trimming and J lost 2 bases, with 12 bases between them. The CDR3 loop spans 12 amino acids. Germline CDR1 and CDR2: MDHEN and SYDVKM. CDR3 nucleotides: TGTGCCACCAGACAGTTAACCTACGAGCAGTACTTC. It yields the protein CATRQLTYEQYF.

This clonotype was seen many times. The rearrangement joins TRBV13 to TRBJ1-1; D might be TRBD1 (5 bases). The CDR3 covers 16 residues. V was clipped by 3 bases and J by 1 base, with 15 bases between them. Germline V gene data show CDR1 as PRHDT and CDR2 as FYEKMQ (reference sequence). As DNA, the CDR3 is TGTGCCAGCAGCTTGAGGGGCTCAGGCAAGAACACTGAAGCTTTCTTT. This sequence encodes CASSLRGSGKNTEAFF.

This sequence joins TRBV7-9 and TRBJ1-1; TRBD1 might be the D (6 bases). The CDR3 is made up of 14 amino acids. Germline V gene sequence: CDR1 SEHNR, CDR2 FQNEAQ (reference sequence). Between the trimmed V and J ends, which lost 3 bases and 4 bases, there was a span of 12 bases. This CDR3 is CASSLRQGSTEAFF. CDR3 nucleotides: TGTGCCAGCAGCTTGAGGCAGGGGAGCACTGAAGCTTTCTTT.

This clonotype has just a few counts. This chain connects TRBV12-3 or TRBV12-4 to TRBJ1-1; 7 bases align to TRBD1. J was trimmed by 1 base and V by 3 bases; bases with no gene match: 5. The CDR3 loop spans 15 amino acids. CDR3 amino acids: CASSFGDRTNTEAFF. DNA of the CDR3: TGTGCCAGCAGTTTTGGGGACAGAACGAACACTGAAGCTTTCTTT.

Here the CDR3 DNA reads TGTGCCAGCAGTTTAGGGACAGGGGACACCGGGGAGCTGTTTTTT. It specifies CASSLGTGDTGELFF. This chain connects TRBV12-3 or TRBV12-4 to TRBJ2-2, with 9 bases fitting TRBD1. The CDR3 runs to 15 residues. V gave up 1 base and J gave up 3 bases; unmatched junction bases: 0.

The J gene is TRBJ1-5, the V gene TRBV7-6, with D unresolved. With 3 bases removed from V and 4 bases from J, the gap between germline ends came to 7 bases. Per germline, CDR1 SGHVS and CDR2 FNYEAQ. This CDR3 is built from 13 residues. The CDR3 protein is CASSFSDNQPQHF. The CDR3 nucleotides are TGTGCCAGCAGCTTCTCGGATAATCAGCCCCAGCATTTT.

The sample holds a few counts of this clonotype. The chain couples TRBV2 to TRBJ1-1; 8 bases line up with TRBD1. Trimming removed 2 bases from V and 0 bases from J; junction bases left unmatched: 5. CDR1 SNHLY and CDR2 FYNNEI come from the germline V gene. There are 16 residues in the CDR3. Here the CDR3 reads CASSEPRGLLNTEAFF. CDR3 sequence (DNA): TGTGCCAGCAGTGAACCCAGGGGGCTACTGAACACTGAAGCTTTCTTT. Full variable domain (rest looked up from reference TRBV2 and TRBJ1-1): EPEVTQTPSHQVTQMGQEVILRCVPISNHLYFYWYRQILGQKVEFLVSFYNNEISEKSEIFDDQFSVERPDGSNFTLKIRSTKLEDSAMYFCASSEPRGLLNTEAFFGQGTRLTVV.

The V call is TRBV5-1, the J call TRBJ2-7; D remains unclear. In germline, CDR1 is SGHRS, CDR2 YFSETQ. V lost 4 bases, J lost 0 bases, and 26 bases lay in between. The CDR3 has 19 residues. CDR3 sequence reads: CASSVGSGPDLFTSYEQYF. DNA for the CDR3: TGCGCCAGCAGCGTGGGAAGTGGGCCCGATCTCTTTACCTCCTACGAGCAGTACTTC.